A selection of T cell receptor beta chains follows, all from one sample in a study of T cell changes during pregnancy in multiple sclerosis. This table comes from immunoSEQ multiplex PCR, and its TCRdb copy is limited to in-frame clones, with some not included. The sample has about 60,000 clones, 90% to 95% seen once. The input for sequencing was peripheral blood, taken after pregnancy. All receptors derive from a female donor with multiple sclerosis, enrolled in a pregnancy study. Each CDR3 is given with its conserved first and last residue. A D gene is named only where the DNA matches it firmly. The size of a clone is reported for some rows only, either as once, few or many, or as a class for expanded clones.

cdr3_nt	cdr3_aa	d_call	clone_size	v_call	j_call
TGTGCCAGTAGTAAGACTAGCGGGGGCTACGAGCAGTACTTC	CASSKTSGGYEQYF	TRBD2	-	TRBV19	TRBJ2-7
TGTGCCAATTTATTCGGACTAGCCCGCGAGCAGTACTTC	CANLFGLAREQYF	TRBD2	-	TRBV27	TRBJ2-7
TGTGCCAGCAGCCAAAAGCCAGGGTGGCAGACCAATCAGCCCCAGCATTTT	CASSQKPGWQTNQPQHF	-	-	TRBV4-2	TRBJ1-5
TGTGCCAGCAGTCCGCATTCCGGACAGGGGGCGAGCAATCAGCCCCAGCATTTT	CASSPHSGQGASNQPQHF	TRBD1	-	TRBV27	TRBJ1-5
TGCAGTGCTGACCGGGGGAGAGAGCAGTACTTC	CSADRGREQYF	-	-	TRBV20-1	TRBJ2-7
TGTGCCAGCAGTTCCCCTCAAGGGGGCCGCCGAGACGAGCAGTACTTC	CASSSPQGGRRDEQYF	TRBD1	-	TRBV28	TRBJ2-7
TGTGCCAGCAGTTCTCCGGGACAGGGCTACAATGAGCAGTTCTTC	CASSSPGQGYNEQFF	TRBD1	-	TRBV6-6	TRBJ2-1
TGTGCCACCATACCGGGACAGACCAATCAGCCCCAGCATTTT	CATIPGQTNQPQHF	TRBD1	-	TRBV28	TRBJ1-5
TGCGCCAGCAGCGAGGGACTAGCGGGAGGGCCGGGGGAGACCCAGTACTTC	CASSEGLAGGPGETQYF	TRBD2	once	TRBV5-1	TRBJ2-5
TGTGCCAGCAGTGGACCGGGACAGATGAACACTGAAGCTTTCTTT	CASSGPGQMNTEAFF	TRBD1	-	TRBV6-5	TRBJ1-1
TGCGCCAGCAGCCAAGATCTTAGTAGCCATGGCTACACCTTC	CASSQDLSSHGYTF	-	-	TRBV4-3	TRBJ1-2
TGCGCCAGCAGCCACCCGACGGGCGAGCAGTACTTC	CASSHPTGEQYF	-	-	TRBV4-1	TRBJ2-7
TGTGCCAGCAGCTTTTTGCAGGGCGGTGAGCAGTTCTTC	CASSFLQGGEQFF	-	-	TRBV7-2	TRBJ2-1
TGTGCCAGCAGTGAAGCGGGAAGACCCAGGGGGAAAGAGACCCAGTACTTC	CASSEAGRPRGKETQYF	TRBD1	-	TRBV6-1	TRBJ2-5
TGTGCCAGCAGCCAAGAAGGGCAGGGGACGTGGGAGGAGACCCAGTACTTC	CASSQEGQGTWEETQYF	-	-	TRBV14	TRBJ2-5
TGTGCCAGCAGTTATAGCGGGCCCCGCGGGGGGACCCAGTACTTC	CASSYSGPRGGTQYF	TRBD2	-	TRBV6-5	TRBJ2-5
TGTGCCAGCAGTGACGGGCAGGGGTTACAAGAGACCCAGTACTTC	CASSDGQGLQETQYF	-	once	TRBV2	TRBJ2-5
TGTGCCAGCAGCCCCAAGCGGGGCCCCTACAATGAGCAGTTCTTC	CASSPKRGPYNEQFF	TRBD2	-	TRBV7-2	TRBJ2-1
TGCGCCAGCAGCTTGGGGGTACGGGGTCCTGGGACCGGGGAGCTGTTTTTT	CASSLGVRGPGTGELFF	-	-	TRBV5-1	TRBJ2-2
TGTGCCAGCAGCGTAGGACAGGGATTCTCCAATGAGCAGTTCTTC	CASSVGQGFSNEQFF	TRBD1	-	TRBV9	TRBJ2-1
TGTGCCAGCAGCTTGGGACAGGGGAACACTGAAGCTTTCTTT	CASSLGQGNTEAFF	TRBD1	-	TRBV7-3	TRBJ1-1
TGTGCCAGCTCACCACAGCCTAGCGGGAGGATCCAAGAGACCCAGTACTTC	CASSPQPSGRIQETQYF	TRBD2	-	TRBV18	TRBJ2-5
TGTGCCAGCAGCTTAGTAGGGAGCTCCTACAATGAGCAGTTCTTC	CASSLVGSSYNEQFF	-	-	TRBV7-3	TRBJ2-1
TGTGCCAGCAGCGTAAAACCACTAGAGGTGGCGGTCGCCGCCTCCTACAATGAGCAGTTCTTC	CASSVKPLEVAVAASYNEQFF	-	-	TRBV9	TRBJ2-1
TGTGCCAGCAGCTTGGACGGGGAATTTTACGAGCAGTACTTC	CASSLDGEFYEQYF	-	-	TRBV5-4	TRBJ2-7
TGTGCCAGCAGTAAAGAACTAAACTACGAGCAGTACTTC	CASSKELNYEQYF	-	-	TRBV6-1	TRBJ2-7
TGTGCCACCAGCAGGGTTCTAGGCGGAGCACAAGAGACCCAGTACTTC	CATSRVLGGAQETQYF	-	-	TRBV15	TRBJ2-5
TGTGCCAGCAGCCAAGAGTGGCTTTTCGGGGAGCTGTTTTTT	CASSQEWLFGELFF	-	-	TRBV14	TRBJ2-2
TGTGCCAGCTCACCACCGGGACTAGCGGGTACCAATGAGCAGTTCTTC	CASSPPGLAGTNEQFF	TRBD2	-	TRBV18	TRBJ2-1
TGTGCCAGCAGCTTGGTCGGGGGTTCCGAGCAGTACTTC	CASSLVGGSEQYF	-	-	TRBV5-4	TRBJ2-7
TGTGCCAGCTCCTATGGTGTCCTGGAGCAGTACTTC	CASSYGVLEQYF	-	once	TRBV5-6	TRBJ2-7
TGTGCCAGCTCACCACCTACAGGACAGACTGGGGCCAACGTCCTGACTTTC	CASSPPTGQTGANVLTF	-	-	TRBV18	TRBJ2-6
TGTGCCAGCAGTTGGGCAGGGAGCAATCAGCCCCAGCATTTT	CASSWAGSNQPQHF	-	once	TRBV27	TRBJ1-5